Given below is one T cell receptor beta chain in context. Noted treatment: around 19 received Ad26.COV2.S at low or high dose, single or two shots; roughly five received placebo; per-sample allocation not given. All samples were drawn on day 63, counting from the first vaccine or placebo injection. The entry originates in a study of Ad26.COV2.S vaccination and SARS-CoV-2 variants. The data were produced by immunoSEQ multiplex PCR, yet TCRdb's version contains in-frame clones alone and is incomplete. The sample holds more than 300,000 clones, around 81% seen once. In germline, CDR1 is SNHLY, CDR2 FYNNEI. The germline V and J ends were trimmed by 1 base and 5 bases, with 8 bases remaining between them. The CDR3 is 13 amino acids.

This material consisted of peripheral blood, taken in a trial of Ad26.COV2.S vaccine versus placebo. The clonotype comes from a person between 18 and 60 years old who received the Ad26.COV2.S COVID-19 vaccine or a placebo. The chain uses TRBV2 and TRBJ2-5; D might be TRBD2 (5 bases). The CDR3 loop is CASSEGGEETQYF. CDR3 DNA sequence: TGTGCCAGCAGTGAAGGGGGAGAGGAGACCCAGTACTTC.